This T cell receptor beta chain originates from a study of T cell responses to AZD1222 COVID-19 vaccine. Study in general: Pooled together were second doses at about 4 or about 12 weeks. Findings of the study overall: Spike-specific TCR breadth and depth were elevated following two AZD1222 doses. A reported finding is that nearly half of spike-specific TCRs target unmutated variant regions. In all cases, repertoires were sampled only after the peak T cell response.

There are 15 residues in the CDR3. Per germline, CDR1 LGHDT and CDR2 YNNKEL (reference sequence). With regard to this clone: Its antigen is undetermined. The junction differs from germline at one of its ends, possibly a read error.

The protocol was immunoSEQ multiplex PCR, while the TCRdb copy is restricted to in-frame clones and leaves out a portion. This sample has 98,000 or so clones, with approximately 88% found just once. The material sequenced was peripheral blood, taken on day 0 of AZD1222 vaccination. The chain carries TRBV3-1 (or the pseudogene TRBV3-2) and TRBJ2-7; D uncertain. The receptor's source is an adult in good health. The CDR3 bases are TGTGCCAGCAGCGAAGACCCCTCACGGCACTACGAGCAGTACTTC. It is translated as CASSEDPSRHYEQYF.